The clone carrying this T cell receptor beta chain was seen many times. Absent ophthalmopathy progression within 18 months defined stable Graves' hyperthyroidism. It was RNA transcripts that yielded the amplified TCR beta CDR3 regions. HTBI primers were employed in a first-round RT-PCR of the TCR CDR3. One entry per CDR3 protein results from TCRdb running MiXCR on the multiplex PCR reads. The repertoire holds 750,000 to 950,000 distinct CDR3 sequences, 38% seen once, with 7.5% to 9.5% in the top ten. This sample was taken from a study of T cells in Graves' hyperthyroidism and ophthalmopathy. The sequenced material came from blood. This receptor was identified in a man aged 18-30 years with Graves' hyperthyroidism.

CDR3 region: CSATQDPETQYF. The DNA for the CDR3 is TGCAGTGCTACACAGGATCCAGAGACCCAGTACTTC. The rearrangement uses TRBV20-1 and TRBJ2-5; possible D gene TRBD1, 5 bases. The CDR3 runs to 12 residues. Per the germline V gene, CDR1 is DFQATT and CDR2 is SNEGSKA (reference sequence). Trimming took off 4 bases at V and 4 bases at J, with 10 bases between the two ends.